Reported below is one TCR beta chain. This entry comes from a study of blood T cell repertoires in COVID-19. In the study overall: The United States, Italy and Spain supplied acute and convalescent COVID-19 samples. PBMCs, B-cell-depleted T cells, or T cells provided the cDNA or gDNA that made up the material.

V shed 6 bases, J shed 4 bases, and the junction held 8 bases outside the gene matches. CDR3 length: 14 residues. Germline V CDR1 and CDR2: ENHRY, SYGVKD. As handled by the study authors: Reference gene primer amplification gave nucleated cell count estimates. Clones were read by immunoSEQ multiplex PCR, and TCRdb kept only the in-frame ones, dropping some. The V and J calls and the clone size are those of that table, but D and trimming were determined from the DNA. There are 150,000 to 200,000 clones in the sample; about 92% occur only once, and 15% to 20% lies in the top ten. Sequencing used peripheral blood. The clonotype comes from a man aged 60 to 75 with active or convalescent COVID-19. The J gene is TRBJ1-2, the V gene TRBV10-3; 7 positions match TRBD1. The DNA of the CDR3 is TGTGCCATCAGCCCCGACAGGGCTGTCTATGGCTACACCTTC. As protein: CAISPDRAVYGYTF.